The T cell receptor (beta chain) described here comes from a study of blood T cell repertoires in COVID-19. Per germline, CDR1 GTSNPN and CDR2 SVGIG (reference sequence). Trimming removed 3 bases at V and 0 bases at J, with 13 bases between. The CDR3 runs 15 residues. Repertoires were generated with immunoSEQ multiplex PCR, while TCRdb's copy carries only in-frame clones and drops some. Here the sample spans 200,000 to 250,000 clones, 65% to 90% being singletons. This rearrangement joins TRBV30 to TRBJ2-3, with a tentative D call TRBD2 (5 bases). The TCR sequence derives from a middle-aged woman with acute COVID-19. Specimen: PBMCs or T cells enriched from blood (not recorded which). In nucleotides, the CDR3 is TGTGCCTGGAGCCTGGGAGATTCTAGCACAGATACGCAGTATTTT. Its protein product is CAWSLGDSSTDTQYF.